This note documents a single T cell receptor beta chain sequence. No antigen is known for it. Base qualities are not at hand, and no much larger clone is one base apart. The germline V end is reduced by 4 bases and the J end by 0 bases; junction bases left unmatched: 4. The CDR3 goes from the cysteine to the phenylalanine over 15 residues. CDR3 DNA only is kept here, 45 bases in frame from base 1. The germline V gene supplies CDR1 SGHRS and CDR2 YFSETQ. The time point label, as the study defines it: cycle 1 day 1 (C1D1), immediately before nivolumab initiation. Every trial patient had relapsed following autologous stem cell transplantation, and prior brentuximab vedotin exposure was what differed among cohorts A, B and C. The trial cohort included 55 to 65 patients with relapsed/refractory classical Hodgkin lymphoma, and each patient had a best overall response of complete response, partial response or progressive disease. In the multi-cohort phase II CheckMate 205 trial, trial patients received single-agent nivolumab. An independent review committee assessed best overall response using the 2007 International Working Group response criteria. Trial PBMCs were collected just before the start of nivolumab (C1D1) and during therapy at cycle 2 day 1 and cycle 4 day 1. After peripheral blood was drawn into 8 mL Vacutainer Cell Preparation Tubes, PBMCs were isolated by centrifugation and then cryopreserved.

This entry is derived from a study of PD-1 blockade in classical Hodgkin lymphoma (TCRdb year 2020). General notes on the study: Nivolumab dosing was 3 mg/kg intravenously every 2 weeks, continuing until either disease progression or unacceptable toxicity. The study used TCR beta sequencing and CyTOF to define a peripheral blood immune signature of response to PD-1 blockade in classical Hodgkin lymphoma. The investigation overall reported the following: CD4+ but not CD8+ TCR diversity rose significantly by C4D1 (p=0.0027 vs p=0.16), most apparent in complete responders (p=0.02). Newly diagnosed patients were reported to have lower baseline TCR diversity than healthy donors, and relapsed/refractory patients were reported to have lower baseline TCR diversity still. Diversity was lower in patients who began nivolumab less than 1 year after ASCT, so these patients were left out of later analyses to avoid confounding by immune reconstitution. Only a single clinical trial cohort was studied, and what caused the repertoire differences, possibly disease activity or prior therapy, remained undefined. Baseline diversity similar to that of newly diagnosed patients was observed in trial patients achieving complete response, whereas significantly lower diversity was observed in partial responders and progressors.

Genomic DNA was extracted with the Qiagen DNeasy kit from unsorted PBMCs and from negatively selected CD4+ and CD8+ fractions. Using primers that anneal to V and J segments, immunoSEQ multiplex PCR amplified the TCR beta CDR3 regions. A synthetic immune receptor repertoire was used to minimize amplification bias, and any residual bias was removed computationally once sequencing was done. In the authors' own workflow: Custom Python scripts were used to quantify repertoire diversity as the Shannon entropy index. Unsorted, CD4+ and CD8+ repertoires were analyzed separately, except in combined analyses where CD4+ and CD8+ sequences were merged in silico. A clone was considered expanded if an increase in frequency of at least 2-fold after treatment relative to C1D1 was found, and a pseudocount of 0.5 was applied to clones undetected at baseline. Clones with 0 or 1 copy at C1D1 were classified as singleton clones, and clones with 2 or more copies were classified as non-singleton clones. Clones expanded in unsorted samples were labelled as CD4+, CD8+ or unknown by matching protein sequences in sorted samples from the same patient. Wilcoxon tests on paired samples were used to test diversity changes from C1D1 to C4D1. Imported from immuneACCESS, the table was reduced by TCRdb to in-frame sequences with V and J called. These copies leave out some clones; in studies compared against another copy, an unresolved V gene accounts for under half, and the cause of the remainder is not known. V and J calls and clone size are those listed in that table; D and trimming were worked out from the DNA. The sample table contains about 98,000 clones; only one count was recorded for about nine tenths of them. The top ten clones comprise 2.8% of the sample.

The V and J segments used are TRBV5-1 and TRBJ2-7, and TRBD2 aligns with 10 junction nucleotides. This clonotype was sampled from a human donor with classical Hodgkin lymphoma. This specimen was peripheral blood mononuclear cells (PBMCs), taken at baseline. The CDR3 amino acid sequence is: CASSGGLAASYEQYF. Here is the DNA: TGCGCCAGCAGCGGTGGACTAGCGGCCTCCTACGAGCAGTACTTC. The variable domain in full, with residues beyond the CDR3 obtained from the reference TRBV5-1 and TRBJ2-7 genes, is KAGVTQTPRYLIKTRGQQVTLSCSPISGHRSVSWYQQTPGQGLQFLFEYFSETQRNKGNFPGRFSGRQFSNSRSEMNVSTLELGDSALYLCASSGGLAASYEQYFGPGTRLTVT.